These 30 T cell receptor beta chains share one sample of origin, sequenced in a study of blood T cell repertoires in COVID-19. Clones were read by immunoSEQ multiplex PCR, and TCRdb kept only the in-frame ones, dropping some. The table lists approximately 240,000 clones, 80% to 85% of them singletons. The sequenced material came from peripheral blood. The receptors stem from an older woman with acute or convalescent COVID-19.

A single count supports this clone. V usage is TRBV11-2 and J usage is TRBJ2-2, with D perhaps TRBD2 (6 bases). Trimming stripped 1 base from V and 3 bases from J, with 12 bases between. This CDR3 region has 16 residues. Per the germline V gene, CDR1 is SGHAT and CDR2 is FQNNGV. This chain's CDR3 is CASSLGTRRDTGELFF. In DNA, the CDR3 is TGTGCCAGCAGCTTAGGCACCAGGAGGGACACCGGGGAGCTGTTTTTT.

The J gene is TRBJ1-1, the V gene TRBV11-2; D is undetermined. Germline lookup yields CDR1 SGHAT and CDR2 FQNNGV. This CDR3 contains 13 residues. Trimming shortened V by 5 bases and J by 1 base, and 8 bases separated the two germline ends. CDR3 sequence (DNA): TGTGCCAGCAGCACAAACAGGAACACTGAAGCTTTCTTT. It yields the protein CASSTNRNTEAFF. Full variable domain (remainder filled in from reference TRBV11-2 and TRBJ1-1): EAGVAQSPRYKIIEKRQSVAFWCNPISGHATLYWYQQILGQGPKLLIQFQNNGVVDDSQLPKDRFSAERLKGVDSTLKIQPAKLEDSAVYLCASSTNRNTEAFFGQGTRLTVV.

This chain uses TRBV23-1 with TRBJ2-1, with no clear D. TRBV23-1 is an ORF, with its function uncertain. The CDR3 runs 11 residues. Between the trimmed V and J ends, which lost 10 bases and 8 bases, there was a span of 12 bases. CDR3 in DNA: TGCGCCACCCCCCTGCGCGATGAGCAGTTCTTC. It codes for CATPLRDEQFF.

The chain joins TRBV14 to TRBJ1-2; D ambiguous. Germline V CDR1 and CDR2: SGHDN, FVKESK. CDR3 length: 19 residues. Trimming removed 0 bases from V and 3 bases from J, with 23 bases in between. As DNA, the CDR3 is TGTGCCAGCAGCCAAGATTCCTCACAGATTCACAAACGCGACTATGGCTACACCTTC. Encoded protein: CASSQDSSQIHKRDYGYTF.

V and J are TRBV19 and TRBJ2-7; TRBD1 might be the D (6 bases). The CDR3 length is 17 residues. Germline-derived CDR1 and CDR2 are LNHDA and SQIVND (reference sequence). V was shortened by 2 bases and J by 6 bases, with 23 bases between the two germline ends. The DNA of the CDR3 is TGTGCCAGTAGTATATCCGGGACATGGTTATGTTTATGCGAGCAGTACTTC. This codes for CASSISGTWLCLCEQYF.

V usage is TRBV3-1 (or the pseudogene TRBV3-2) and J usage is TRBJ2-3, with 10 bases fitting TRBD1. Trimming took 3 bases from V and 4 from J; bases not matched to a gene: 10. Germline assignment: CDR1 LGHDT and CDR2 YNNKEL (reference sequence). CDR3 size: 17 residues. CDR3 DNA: TGTGCCAGCAGCCACCCGGTAGGACAGGGGGGGGCAGATACGCAGTATTTT. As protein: CASSHPVGQGGADTQYF.

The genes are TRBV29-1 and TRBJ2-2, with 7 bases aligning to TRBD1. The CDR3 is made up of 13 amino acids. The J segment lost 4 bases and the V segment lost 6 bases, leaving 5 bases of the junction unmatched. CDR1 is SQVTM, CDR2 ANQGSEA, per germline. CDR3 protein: CSVHRGFTGELFF. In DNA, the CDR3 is TGCAGCGTCCACAGGGGTTTCACCGGGGAGCTGTTTTTT.

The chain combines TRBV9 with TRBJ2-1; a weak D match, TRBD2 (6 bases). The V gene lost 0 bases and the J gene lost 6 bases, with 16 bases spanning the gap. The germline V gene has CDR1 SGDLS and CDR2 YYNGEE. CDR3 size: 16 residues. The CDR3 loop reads CASSVAGRGGTNEQFF. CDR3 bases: TGTGCCAGCAGCGTAGCTGGGCGGGGCGGCACCAATGAGCAGTTCTTC.

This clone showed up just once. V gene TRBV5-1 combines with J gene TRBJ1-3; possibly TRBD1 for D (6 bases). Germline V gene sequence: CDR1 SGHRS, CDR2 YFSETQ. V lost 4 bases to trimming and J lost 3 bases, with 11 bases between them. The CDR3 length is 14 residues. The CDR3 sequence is CASSIGTIGNTIYF. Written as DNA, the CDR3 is TGCGCCAGCAGCATAGGGACAATTGGAAACACCATATATTTT.

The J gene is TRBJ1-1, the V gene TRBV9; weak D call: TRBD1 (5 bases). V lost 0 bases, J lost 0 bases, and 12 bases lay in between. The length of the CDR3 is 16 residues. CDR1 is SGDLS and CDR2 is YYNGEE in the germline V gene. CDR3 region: CASSVAPGRVNTEAFF. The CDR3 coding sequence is TGTGCCAGCAGCGTAGCTCCGGGCAGGGTGAACACTGAAGCTTTCTTT.

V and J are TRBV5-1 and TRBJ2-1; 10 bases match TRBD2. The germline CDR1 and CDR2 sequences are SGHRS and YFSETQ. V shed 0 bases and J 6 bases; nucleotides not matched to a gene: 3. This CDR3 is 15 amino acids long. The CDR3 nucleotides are TGCGCCAGCAGCTTGGAGCGGGGGGGTAGCAATGAGCAGTTCTTC. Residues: CASSLERGGSNEQFF. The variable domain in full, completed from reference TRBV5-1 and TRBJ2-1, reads KAGVTQTPRYLIKTRGQQVTLSCSPISGHRSVSWYQQTPGQGLQFLFEYFSETQRNKGNFPGRFSGRQFSNSRSEMNVSTLELGDSALYLCASSLERGGSNEQFFGPGTRLTVL.

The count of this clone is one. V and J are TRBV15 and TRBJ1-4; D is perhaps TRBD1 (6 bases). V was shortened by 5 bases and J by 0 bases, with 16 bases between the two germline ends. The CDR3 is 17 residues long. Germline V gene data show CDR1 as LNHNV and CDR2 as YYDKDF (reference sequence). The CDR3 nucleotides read TGTGCCACCAGCGGGTCCCTGGACAGAGCAACTAATGAAAAACTGTTTTTT. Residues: CATSGSLDRATNEKLFF.

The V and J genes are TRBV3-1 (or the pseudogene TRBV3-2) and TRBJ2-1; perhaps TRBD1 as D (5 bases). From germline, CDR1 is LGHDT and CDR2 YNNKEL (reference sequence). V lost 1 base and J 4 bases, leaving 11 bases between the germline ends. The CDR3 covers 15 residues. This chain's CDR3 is CASSQGRELYNEQFF. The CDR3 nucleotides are TGTGCCAGCAGCCAAGGCAGGGAACTTTACAATGAGCAGTTCTTC.

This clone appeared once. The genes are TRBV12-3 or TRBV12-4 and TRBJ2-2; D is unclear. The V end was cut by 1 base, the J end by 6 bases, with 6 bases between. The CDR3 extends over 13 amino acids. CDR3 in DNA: TGTGCCAGCAGTTTAGGCGGTGCCGGGGAGCTGTTTTTT. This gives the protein CASSLGGAGELFF.

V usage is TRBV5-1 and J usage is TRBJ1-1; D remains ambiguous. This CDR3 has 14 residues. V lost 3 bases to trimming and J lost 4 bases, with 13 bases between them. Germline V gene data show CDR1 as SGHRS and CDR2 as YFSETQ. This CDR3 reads CASSYRDMGTEAFF. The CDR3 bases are TGCGCCAGCAGCTACCGGGATATGGGCACTGAAGCTTTCTTT.

CDR3 sequence: CASAGGSSYNSPLHF. In DNA form, the CDR3 reads TGTGCTAGTGCCGGGGGAAGCTCCTATAATTCACCCCTCCACTTT. This chain connects TRBV12-5 to TRBJ1-6; D may be TRBD1 (5 bases). CDR1 and CDR2 (germline): LGHNT, FRNRAP. Trimming pared 7 bases from V and 0 bases from J, leaving 10 bases between. CDR3 length: 15 residues.

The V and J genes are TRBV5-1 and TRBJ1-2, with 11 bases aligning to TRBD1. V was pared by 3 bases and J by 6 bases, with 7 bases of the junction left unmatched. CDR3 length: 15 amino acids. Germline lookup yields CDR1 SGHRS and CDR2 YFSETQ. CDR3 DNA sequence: TGCGCCAGCAGCTGGACAGGGGGCGGTATGGATGGCTACACCTTC. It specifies CASSWTGGGMDGYTF. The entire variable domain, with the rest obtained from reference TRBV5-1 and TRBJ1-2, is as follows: KAGVTQTPRYLIKTRGQQVTLSCSPISGHRSVSWYQQTPGQGLQFLFEYFSETQRNKGNFPGRFSGRQFSNSRSEMNVSTLELGDSALYLCASSWTGGGMDGYTFGSGTRLTVV.

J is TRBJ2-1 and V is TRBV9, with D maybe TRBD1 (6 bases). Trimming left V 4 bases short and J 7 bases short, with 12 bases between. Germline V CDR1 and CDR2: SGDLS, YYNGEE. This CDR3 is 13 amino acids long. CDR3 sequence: CASSLNTGNEQFF. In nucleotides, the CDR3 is TGTGCCAGCAGCCTCAACACAGGGAATGAGCAGTTCTTC. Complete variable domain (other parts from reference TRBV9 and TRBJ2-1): DSGVTQTPKHLITATGQRVTLRCSPRSGDLSVYWYQQSLDQGLQFLIQYYNGEERAKGNILERFSAQQFPDLHSELNLSSLELGDSALYFCASSLNTGNEQFFGPGTRLTVL.

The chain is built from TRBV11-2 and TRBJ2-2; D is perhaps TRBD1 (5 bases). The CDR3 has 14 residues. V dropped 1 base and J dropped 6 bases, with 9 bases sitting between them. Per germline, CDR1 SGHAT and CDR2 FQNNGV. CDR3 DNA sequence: TGTGCCAGCAGCTTAGTCAGGGCGGCCGGGGAGCTGTTTTTT. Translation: CASSLVRAAGELFF. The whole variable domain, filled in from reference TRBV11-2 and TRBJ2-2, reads EAGVAQSPRYKIIEKRQSVAFWCNPISGHATLYWYQQILGQGPKLLIQFQNNGVVDDSQLPKDRFSAERLKGVDSTLKIQPAKLEDSAVYLCASSLVRAAGELFFGEGSRLTVL.

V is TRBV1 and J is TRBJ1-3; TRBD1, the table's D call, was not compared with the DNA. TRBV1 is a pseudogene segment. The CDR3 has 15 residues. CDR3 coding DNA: TGCACCAGCAGCCAAAACAGGGGTTGTAGAAACACCATATATTTT. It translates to CTSSQNRGCRNTIYF.

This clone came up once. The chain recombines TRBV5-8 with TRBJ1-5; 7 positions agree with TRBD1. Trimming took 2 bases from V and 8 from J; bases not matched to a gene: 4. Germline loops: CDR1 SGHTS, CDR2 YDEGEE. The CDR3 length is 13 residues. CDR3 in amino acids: CASSLNRGEPQHF. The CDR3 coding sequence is TGTGCCAGCAGCTTAAACAGGGGTGAGCCCCAGCATTTT.

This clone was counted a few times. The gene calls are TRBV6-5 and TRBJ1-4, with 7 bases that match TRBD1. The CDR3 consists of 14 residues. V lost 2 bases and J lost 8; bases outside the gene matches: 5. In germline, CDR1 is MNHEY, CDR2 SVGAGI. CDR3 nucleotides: TGTGCCAGCAGTTACAGGGGGCTAAACGAAAAACTGTTTTTT. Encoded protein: CASSYRGLNEKLFF.

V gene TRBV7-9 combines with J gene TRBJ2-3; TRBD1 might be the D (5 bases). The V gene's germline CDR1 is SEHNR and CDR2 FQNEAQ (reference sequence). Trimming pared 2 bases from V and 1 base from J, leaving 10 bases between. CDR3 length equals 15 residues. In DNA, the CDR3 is TGTGCCAGCAGCTTATCCCTAGGGGGCACAGATACGCAGTATTTT. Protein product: CASSLSLGGTDTQYF.

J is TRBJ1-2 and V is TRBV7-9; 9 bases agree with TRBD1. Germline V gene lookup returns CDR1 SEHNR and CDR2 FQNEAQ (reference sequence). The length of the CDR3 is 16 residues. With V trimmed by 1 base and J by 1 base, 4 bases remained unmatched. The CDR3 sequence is CASSLVGTGYNYGYTF. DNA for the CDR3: TGTGCCAGCAGCTTAGTTGGGACAGGGTATAACTATGGCTACACCTTC.

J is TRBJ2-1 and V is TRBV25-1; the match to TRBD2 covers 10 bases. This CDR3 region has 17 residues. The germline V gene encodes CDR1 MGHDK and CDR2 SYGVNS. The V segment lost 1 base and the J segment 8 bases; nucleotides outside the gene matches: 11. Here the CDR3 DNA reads TGTGCCAGCAGTGAATTCGGCCTTAGCGGGGGGTGGGATGAGCAGTTCTTC. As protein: CASSEFGLSGGWDEQFF.

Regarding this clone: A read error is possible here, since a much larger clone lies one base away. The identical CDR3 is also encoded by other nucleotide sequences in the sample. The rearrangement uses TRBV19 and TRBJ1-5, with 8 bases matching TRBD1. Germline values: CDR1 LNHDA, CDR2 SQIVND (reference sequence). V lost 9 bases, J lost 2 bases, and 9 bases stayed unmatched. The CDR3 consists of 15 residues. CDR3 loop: CASQGGQGGNQPQHF. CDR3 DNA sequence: TGTGCCAGCCAAGGAGGACAGGGTGGCAATCAGCCCCAGCATTTT.

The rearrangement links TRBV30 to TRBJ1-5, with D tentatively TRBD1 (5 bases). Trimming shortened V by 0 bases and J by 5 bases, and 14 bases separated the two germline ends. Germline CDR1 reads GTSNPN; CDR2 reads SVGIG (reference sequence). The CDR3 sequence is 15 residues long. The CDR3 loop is CAWSVRQGAHQPQHF. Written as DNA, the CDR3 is TGTGCCTGGAGTGTACGGCAAGGGGCCCATCAGCCCCAGCATTTT.

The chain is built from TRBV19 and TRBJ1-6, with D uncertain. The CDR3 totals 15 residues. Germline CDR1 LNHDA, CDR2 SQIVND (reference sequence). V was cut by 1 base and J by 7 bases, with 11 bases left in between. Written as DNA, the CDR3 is TGTGCCAGTAGTATAGTGGGCAGCAAGAATTCACCCCTCCACTTT. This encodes CASSIVGSKNSPLHF.

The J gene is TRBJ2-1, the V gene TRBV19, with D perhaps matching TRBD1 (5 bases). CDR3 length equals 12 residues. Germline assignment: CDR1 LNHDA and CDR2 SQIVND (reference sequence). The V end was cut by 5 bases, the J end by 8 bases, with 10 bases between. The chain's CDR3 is CASSSRAYEQFF. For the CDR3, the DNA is TGTGCCAGTAGTTCCAGGGCTTATGAGCAGTTCTTC.

This chain's CDR3 is CAWSVLGTQNQPQHF. The DNA for the CDR3 is TGTGCCTGGAGTGTACTAGGGACACAGAATCAGCCCCAGCATTTT. The V call is TRBV30, the J call TRBJ1-5; TRBD1 is a possible D gene (6 bases). V shed 0 bases and J shed 4 bases, with 13 bases lying between them. CDR3 length equals 15 residues. CDR1 and CDR2 (germline): GTSNPN, SVGIG (reference sequence).